This T cell receptor (beta chain) was found in a study of prognosis after radiotherapy for stage I lung cancer. This clonotype was observed many times. What it recognizes is unknown. From genomic DNA, two-round multiplex PCR was used to amplify TCR beta CDR3. First-round PCR, the initial amplification, used primers specific to each TRBV and TRBJ gene. TCRdb called the multiplex PCR reads again in MiXCR, with one record for every CDR3 protein. This repertoire shows approximately 28,000 distinct CDR3 sequences, about 30% found once; its top ten account for about 33%. Study observations and caveats: Following stereotactic body radiation therapy, unique TCR clone counts fell, with a median of about 9,700 versus 6,500.

The sample was PBMCs, taken before or after stereotactic body radiation therapy (not recorded which). The clonotype was recovered from a donor of 50 years or more with non-small cell lung cancer.

The CDR3 loop reads CASSLWSNQPQHF. The CDR3, as DNA: TGTGCCAGCAGCTTGTGGAGCAATCAGCCCCAGCATTTT. The chain carries TRBV11-2 and TRBJ1-5; no clear D. The CDR3 is 13 amino acids. The ends were cut back, 3 bases at V and 1 base at J, with 4 bases in the middle. Germline CDR1 and CDR2: SGHAT and FQNNGV.